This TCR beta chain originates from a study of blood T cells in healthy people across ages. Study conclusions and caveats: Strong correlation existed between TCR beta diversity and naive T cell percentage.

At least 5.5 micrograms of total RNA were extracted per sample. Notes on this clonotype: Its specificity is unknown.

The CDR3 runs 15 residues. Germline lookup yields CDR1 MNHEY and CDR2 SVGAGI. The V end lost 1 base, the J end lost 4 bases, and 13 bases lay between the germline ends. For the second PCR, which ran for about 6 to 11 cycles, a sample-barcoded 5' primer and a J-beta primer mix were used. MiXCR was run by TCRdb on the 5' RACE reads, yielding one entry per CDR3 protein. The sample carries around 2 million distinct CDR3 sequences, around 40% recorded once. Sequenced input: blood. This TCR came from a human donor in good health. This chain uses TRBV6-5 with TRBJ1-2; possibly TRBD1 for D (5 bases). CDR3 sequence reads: CASSYYGRGSYGYTF. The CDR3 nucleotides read TGTGCCAGCAGTTACTATGGGAGGGGAAGCTATGGCTACACCTTC.